This record looks at one TCR beta chain sequence and its context. Its antigen is not identified. The sample is drawn from a study of cytomegalovirus exposure and HLA in healthy donors. Study-wide results and limits: CMV antigen specificity of a few CMV-associated chains was confirmed in vitro. The investigators catalogued 160 or so TCR beta chains as cytomegalovirus-associated. Equally common other TCR beta chains were less clonally expanded than HLA-associated ones, a later analysis found.

With 60 Vbeta and 13 Jbeta primers, the PCR was carried out. The data were produced by immunoSEQ multiplex PCR, yet TCRdb's version contains in-frame clones alone and is incomplete. Of some 180,000 clones listed, 70% to 85% are singletons. The sequenced sample consisted of PBMCs. This clonotype was obtained from a girl aged 2 to 10 in good health and CMV-seropositive.

CDR3 protein: CASSAGGGRMNTEAFF. CDR3 in DNA: TGTGCCAGCAGCGCTGGGGGGGGACGTATGAACACTGAAGCTTTCTTT. This chain links TRBV11-3 with TRBJ1-1; D perhaps matches TRBD1 (5 bases). Trimming removed 5 bases at V and 0 bases at J, with 16 bases between. The CDR3 runs to 16 residues. The germline V gene encodes CDR1 SGHNT and CDR2 YENEEA.